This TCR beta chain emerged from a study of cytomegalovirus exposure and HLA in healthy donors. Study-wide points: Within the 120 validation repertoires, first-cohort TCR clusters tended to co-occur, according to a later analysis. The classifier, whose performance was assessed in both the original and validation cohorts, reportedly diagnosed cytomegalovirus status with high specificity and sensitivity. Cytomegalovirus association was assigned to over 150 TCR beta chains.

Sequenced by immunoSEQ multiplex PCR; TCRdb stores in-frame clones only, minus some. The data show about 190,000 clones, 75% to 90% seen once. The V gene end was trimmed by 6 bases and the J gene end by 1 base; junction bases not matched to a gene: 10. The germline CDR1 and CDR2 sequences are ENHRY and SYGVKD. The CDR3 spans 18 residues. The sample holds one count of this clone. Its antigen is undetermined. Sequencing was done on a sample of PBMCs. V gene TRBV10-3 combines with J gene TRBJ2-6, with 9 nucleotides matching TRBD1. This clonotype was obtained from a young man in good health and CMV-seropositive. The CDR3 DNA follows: TGTGCCATCAGGACAGGGGGAGTCTCCACATCTGGGGCCAACGTCCTGACTTTC. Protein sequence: CAIRTGGVSTSGANVLTF.